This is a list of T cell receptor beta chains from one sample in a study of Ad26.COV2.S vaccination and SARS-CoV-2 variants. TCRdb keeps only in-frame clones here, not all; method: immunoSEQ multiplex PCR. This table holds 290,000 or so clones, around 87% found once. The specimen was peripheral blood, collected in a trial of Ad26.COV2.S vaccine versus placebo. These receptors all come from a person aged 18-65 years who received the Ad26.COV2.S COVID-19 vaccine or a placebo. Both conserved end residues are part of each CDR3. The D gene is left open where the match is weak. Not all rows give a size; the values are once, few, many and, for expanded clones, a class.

CDR3aa: CASSIYGRRGTGELFF
CDR3nt: TGTGCCAGTAGTATTTACGGGAGGCGGGGCACCGGGGAGCTGTTTTTT
j_gene: TRBJ2-2
d_gene: TRBD2
abundance: -
v_gene: TRBV19

CDR3aa: CAISERFGTGRGYGYTF
CDR3nt: TGTGCCATCAGTGAACGTTTCGGGACAGGCAGGGGCTATGGCTACACCTTC
j_gene: TRBJ1-2
d_gene: TRBD1
abundance: -
v_gene: TRBV10-3

CDR3aa: CAWSVWALNEKLFF
CDR3nt: TGTGCCTGGAGTGTCTGGGCACTGAATGAAAAACTGTTTTTT
j_gene: TRBJ1-4
d_gene: -
abundance: -
v_gene: TRBV30

CDR3aa: CASSQVRAEQFF
CDR3nt: TGTGCCAGCAGCCAAGTCCGGGCTGAGCAGTTCTTC
j_gene: TRBJ2-1
d_gene: -
abundance: once
v_gene: TRBV3-1/TRBV3-2

CDR3aa: CASSLVGGRYEQYF
CDR3nt: TGTGCCAGCAGCTTAGTGGGCGGGAGGTACGAGCAGTACTTC
j_gene: TRBJ2-7
d_gene: TRBD2
abundance: -
v_gene: TRBV11-2

CDR3aa: CASSLPANLRAKNIQYF
CDR3nt: TGCGCCAGCAGCTTGCCGGCCAACCTCCGGGCCAAAAACATTCAGTACTTC
j_gene: TRBJ2-4
d_gene: -
abundance: once
v_gene: TRBV5-1

CDR3aa: CASSQGPGQGVSGTEAFF
CDR3nt: TGTGCCAGCAGCCAGGGCCCGGGACAGGGGGTCTCGGGCACTGAAGCTTTCTTT
j_gene: TRBJ1-1
d_gene: TRBD1
abundance: -
v_gene: TRBV4-2

CDR3aa: CASRKGPGTGELFF
CDR3nt: TGTGCCAGCAGGAAGGGGCCAGGAACCGGGGAGCTGTTTTTT
j_gene: TRBJ2-2
d_gene: -
abundance: once
v_gene: TRBV27

CDR3aa: CASSFYLGSPLHF
CDR3nt: TGTGCCAGCAGTTTTTACCTGGGGTCACCCCTCCACTTT
j_gene: TRBJ1-6
d_gene: -
abundance: few
v_gene: TRBV27

CDR3aa: CATSDPRLLAEASYEQYF
CDR3nt: TGTGCCACCAGTGATCCCCGCTTACTAGCGGAAGCCTCCTACGAGCAGTACTTC
j_gene: TRBJ2-7
d_gene: TRBD2
abundance: -
v_gene: TRBV24-1

CDR3aa: CASSNRREGNTIYF
CDR3nt: TGTGCCAGCAGTAACAGGCGAGAAGGAAACACCATATATTTT
j_gene: TRBJ1-3
d_gene: -
abundance: -
v_gene: TRBV27

CDR3aa: CAWSVRGQNQETQYF
CDR3nt: TGTGCCTGGAGTGTACGAGGGCAAAACCAAGAGACCCAGTACTTC
j_gene: TRBJ2-5
d_gene: -
abundance: once
v_gene: TRBV30

CDR3aa: CASSPLPGTGYYNEQFF
CDR3nt: TGCGCCAGCAGCCCACTACCCGGGACAGGTTACTACAATGAGCAGTTCTTC
j_gene: TRBJ2-1
d_gene: TRBD1
abundance: -
v_gene: TRBV5-1

CDR3aa: CASSPGTRGGEQYF
CDR3nt: TGTGCCAGCAGTCCCGGGACTAGGGGAGGCGAGCAGTACTTC
j_gene: TRBJ2-7
d_gene: TRBD2
abundance: -
v_gene: TRBV2

CDR3aa: CASSIQGASRSYNEQFF
CDR3nt: TGTGCCAGTAGTATTCAGGGGGCGTCTAGGTCCTACAATGAGCAGTTCTTC
j_gene: TRBJ2-1
d_gene: TRBD1
abundance: -
v_gene: TRBV19

CDR3aa: CASSIGQGHSYEQYF
CDR3nt: TGTGCCAGCAGCATCGGACAGGGGCACTCCTACGAGCAGTACTTC
j_gene: TRBJ2-7
d_gene: TRBD1
abundance: -
v_gene: TRBV5-5

CDR3aa: CASSRGLGRGRYEQYF
CDR3nt: TGCGCCAGCAGCCGAGGACTTGGGAGGGGGCGATACGAGCAGTACTTC
j_gene: TRBJ2-7
d_gene: -
abundance: -
v_gene: TRBV4-3

CDR3aa: CASSSRVRTQNTEAFF
CDR3nt: TGTGCCAGCAGCTCTCGCGTCCGGACACAGAACACTGAAGCTTTCTTT
j_gene: TRBJ1-1
d_gene: -
abundance: -
v_gene: TRBV11-1

CDR3aa: CASSQHRPYRGGTTEAFF
CDR3nt: TGCGCCAGCAGCCAACATCGCCCCTACAGGGGAGGTACGACTGAAGCTTTCTTT
j_gene: TRBJ1-1
d_gene: TRBD1
abundance: -
v_gene: TRBV4-3